This entry describes one TCR beta chain. The antigen remains undetermined. The germline gives CDR1 SGDLS, CDR2 YYNGEE. The V and J ends lost 4 bases and 1 base, in that order; junction bases with no gene match: 10. This CDR3 region has 16 residues. These data are taken from a study of T-cell memory formation after mild COVID-19. The study's findings and limits: CD4+ contracting clones were found mainly in CM and EM, and CD8+ ones in EMRA.

TCR alpha and TCR beta cDNA libraries carrying sample barcodes and UMIs were produced by 5'RACE using constant-segment primers. TCRdb called the 5' RACE reads again in MiXCR, with one record for every CDR3 protein. This sample has about 340,000 distinct CDR3 sequences, with 10% to 15% found just once. The clonotype was recovered from a man younger than 30 who had mild COVID-19 (a few samples of this study predate the infection). Cell type and time point are not known. V gene TRBV9 combines with J gene TRBJ2-7; 8 bases line up with TRBD2. The sequenced sample consisted of PBMCs or a T cell subset sorted from them (not recorded which). CDR3 bases: TGTGCCAGCAGCCTAAGGCGGGGGGCCCTTTCCTACGAGCAGTACGTC. Its protein is CASSLRRGALSYEQYV.